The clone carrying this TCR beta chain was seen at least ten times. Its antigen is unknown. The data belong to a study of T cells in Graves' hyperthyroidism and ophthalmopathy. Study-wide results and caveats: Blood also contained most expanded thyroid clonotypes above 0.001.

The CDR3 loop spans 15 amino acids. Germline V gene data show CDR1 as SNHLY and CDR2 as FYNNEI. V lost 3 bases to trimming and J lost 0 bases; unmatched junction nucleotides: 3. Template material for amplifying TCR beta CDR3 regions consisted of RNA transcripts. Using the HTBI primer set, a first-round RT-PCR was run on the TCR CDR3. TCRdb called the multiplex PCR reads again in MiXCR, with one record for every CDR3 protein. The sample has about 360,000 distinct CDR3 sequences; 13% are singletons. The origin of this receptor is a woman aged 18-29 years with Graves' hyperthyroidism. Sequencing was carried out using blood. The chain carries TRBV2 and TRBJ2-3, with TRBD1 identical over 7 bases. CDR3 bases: TGTGCCAGCAGTGACAGGGGGATCAGCACAGATACGCAGTATTTT. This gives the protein CASSDRGISTDTQYF.